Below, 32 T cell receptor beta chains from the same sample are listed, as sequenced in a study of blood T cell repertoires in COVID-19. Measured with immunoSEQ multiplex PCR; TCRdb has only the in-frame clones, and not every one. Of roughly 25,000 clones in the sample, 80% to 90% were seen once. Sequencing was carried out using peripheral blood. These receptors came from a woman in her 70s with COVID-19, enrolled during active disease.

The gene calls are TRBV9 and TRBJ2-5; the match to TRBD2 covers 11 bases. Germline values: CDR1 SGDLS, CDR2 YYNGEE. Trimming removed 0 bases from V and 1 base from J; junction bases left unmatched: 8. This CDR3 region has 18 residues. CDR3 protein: CASSVGSGRAVSQETQYF. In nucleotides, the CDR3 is TGTGCCAGCAGCGTAGGTAGCGGGAGGGCCGTTAGCCAAGAGACCCAGTACTTC. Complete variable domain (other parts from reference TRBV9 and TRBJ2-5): DSGVTQTPKHLITATGQRVTLRCSPRSGDLSVYWYQQSLDQGLQFLIQYYNGEERAKGNILERFSAQQFPDLHSELNLSSLELGDSALYFCASSVGSGRAVSQETQYFGPGTRLLVL.

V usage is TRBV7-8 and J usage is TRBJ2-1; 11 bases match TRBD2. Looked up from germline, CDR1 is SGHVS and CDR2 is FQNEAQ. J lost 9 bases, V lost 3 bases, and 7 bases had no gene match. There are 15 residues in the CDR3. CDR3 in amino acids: CASSFASGRLGEQFF. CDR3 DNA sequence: TGTGCCAGCAGCTTCGCTAGCGGGAGGCTTGGTGAGCAGTTCTTC.

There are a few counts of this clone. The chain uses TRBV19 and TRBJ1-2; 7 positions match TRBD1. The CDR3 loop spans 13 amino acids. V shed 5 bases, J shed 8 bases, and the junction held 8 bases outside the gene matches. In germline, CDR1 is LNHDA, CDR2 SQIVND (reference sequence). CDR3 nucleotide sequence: TGTGCCAGTAGTGAGGGACAGATGACCGGCTACACCTTC. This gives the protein CASSEGQMTGYTF.

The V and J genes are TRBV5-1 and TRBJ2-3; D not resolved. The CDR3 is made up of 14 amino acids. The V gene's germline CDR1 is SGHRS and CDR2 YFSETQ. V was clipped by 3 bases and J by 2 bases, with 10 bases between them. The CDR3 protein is CASSSGSPTDTQYF. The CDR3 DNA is TGCGCCAGCAGCTCCGGGTCCCCCACAGATACGCAGTATTTT. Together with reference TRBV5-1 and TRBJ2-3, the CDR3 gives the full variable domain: KAGVTQTPRYLIKTRGQQVTLSCSPISGHRSVSWYQQTPGQGLQFLFEYFSETQRNKGNFPGRFSGRQFSNSRSEMNVSTLELGDSALYLCASSSGSPTDTQYFGPGTRLTVL.

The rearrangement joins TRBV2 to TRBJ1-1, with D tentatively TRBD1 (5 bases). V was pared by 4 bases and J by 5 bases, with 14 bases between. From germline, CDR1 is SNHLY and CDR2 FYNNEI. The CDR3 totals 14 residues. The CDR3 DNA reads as TGTGCCAGCAGTGTGCGACAGCATCCAACTGAAGCTTTCTTT. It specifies CASSVRQHPTEAFF.

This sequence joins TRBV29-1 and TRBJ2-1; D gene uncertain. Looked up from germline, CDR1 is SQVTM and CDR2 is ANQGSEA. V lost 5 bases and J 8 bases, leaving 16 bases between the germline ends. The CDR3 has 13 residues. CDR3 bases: TGCAGCGTTTTTCTCGACATAGGCGATGAGCAGTTCTTC. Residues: CSVFLDIGDEQFF.

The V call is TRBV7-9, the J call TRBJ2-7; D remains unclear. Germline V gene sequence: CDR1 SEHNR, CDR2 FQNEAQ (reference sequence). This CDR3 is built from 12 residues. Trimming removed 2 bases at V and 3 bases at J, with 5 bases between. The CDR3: CASSLSGYEQYV. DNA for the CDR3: TGTGCCAGCAGCTTATCGGGCTACGAGCAGTACGTC.

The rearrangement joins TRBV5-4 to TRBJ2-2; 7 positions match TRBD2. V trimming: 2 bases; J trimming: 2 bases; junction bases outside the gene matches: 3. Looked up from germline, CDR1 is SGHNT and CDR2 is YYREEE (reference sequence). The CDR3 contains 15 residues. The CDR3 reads CASSFRLANTGELFF. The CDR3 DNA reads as TGTGCCAGCAGCTTTCGACTAGCTAACACCGGGGAGCTGTTTTTT.

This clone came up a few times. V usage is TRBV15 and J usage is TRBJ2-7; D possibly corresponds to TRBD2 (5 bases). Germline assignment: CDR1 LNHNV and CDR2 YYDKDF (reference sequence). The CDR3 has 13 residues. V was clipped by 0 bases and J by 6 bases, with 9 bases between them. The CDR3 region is CATSREREREQYV. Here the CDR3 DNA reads TGTGCCACCAGCAGAGAACGGGAACGCGAGCAGTACGTC.

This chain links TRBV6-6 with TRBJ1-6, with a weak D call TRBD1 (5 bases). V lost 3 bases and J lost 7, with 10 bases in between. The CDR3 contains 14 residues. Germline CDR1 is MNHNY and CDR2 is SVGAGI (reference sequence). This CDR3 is CASSYRGSNSPLHF. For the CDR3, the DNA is TGTGCCAGCAGTTATAGGGGCTCGAATTCACCCCTCCACTTT.

CDR3 nucleotide sequence: TGTGCCAGTAGTGGAAGCGGGAGAAGCACCGGGGAGCTGTTTTTT. Its protein is CASSGSGRSTGELFF. This rearrangement joins TRBV19 to TRBJ2-2, with 8 bases identical to TRBD2. Germline assignment: CDR1 LNHDA and CDR2 SQIVND (reference sequence). With 5 bases clipped from V and 4 bases from J, the junction kept 6 bases outside the gene matches. The CDR3 has 15 amino acids.

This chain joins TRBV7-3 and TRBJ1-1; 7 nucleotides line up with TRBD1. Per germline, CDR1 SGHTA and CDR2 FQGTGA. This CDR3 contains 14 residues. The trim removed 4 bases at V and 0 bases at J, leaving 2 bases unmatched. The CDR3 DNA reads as TGTGCCAGCAGCTCAGGGGGGATGAACACTGAAGCTTTCTTT. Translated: CASSSGGMNTEAFF.

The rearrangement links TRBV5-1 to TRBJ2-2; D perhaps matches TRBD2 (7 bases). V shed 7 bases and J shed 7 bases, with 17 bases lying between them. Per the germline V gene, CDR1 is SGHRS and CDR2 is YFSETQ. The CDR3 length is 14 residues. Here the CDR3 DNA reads TGCGCCAGCTTCCCCACGGGGGGCGGCGGGGAGCTGTTTTTT. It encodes CASFPTGGGGELFF. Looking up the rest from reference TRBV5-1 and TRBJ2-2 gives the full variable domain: KAGVTQTPRYLIKTRGQQVTLSCSPISGHRSVSWYQQTPGQGLQFLFEYFSETQRNKGNFPGRFSGRQFSNSRSEMNVSTLELGDSALYLCASFPTGGGGELFFGEGSRLTVL.

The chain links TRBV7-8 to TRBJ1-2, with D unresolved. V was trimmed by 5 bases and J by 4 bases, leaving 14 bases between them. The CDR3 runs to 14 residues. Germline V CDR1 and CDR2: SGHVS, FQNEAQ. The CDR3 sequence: CASSPRARSYGYTF. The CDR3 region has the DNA TGTGCCAGCAGCCCCCGTGCCCGGAGCTATGGCTACACCTTC.

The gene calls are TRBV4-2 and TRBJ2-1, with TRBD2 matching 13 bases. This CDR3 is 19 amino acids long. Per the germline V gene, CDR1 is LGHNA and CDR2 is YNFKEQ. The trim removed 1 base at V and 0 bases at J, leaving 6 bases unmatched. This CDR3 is CASSQGLAGGFSSYNEQFF. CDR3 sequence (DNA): TGTGCCAGCAGCCAAGGACTAGCGGGGGGTTTCAGCTCCTACAATGAGCAGTTCTTC.

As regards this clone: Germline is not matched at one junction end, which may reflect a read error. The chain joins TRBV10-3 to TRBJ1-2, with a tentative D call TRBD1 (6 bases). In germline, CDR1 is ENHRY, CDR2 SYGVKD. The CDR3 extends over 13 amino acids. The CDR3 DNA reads TGTGCCATCAGTGAGTCGAAGGGCCAGGGGAGCGCCTTC. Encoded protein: CAISESKGQGSAF.

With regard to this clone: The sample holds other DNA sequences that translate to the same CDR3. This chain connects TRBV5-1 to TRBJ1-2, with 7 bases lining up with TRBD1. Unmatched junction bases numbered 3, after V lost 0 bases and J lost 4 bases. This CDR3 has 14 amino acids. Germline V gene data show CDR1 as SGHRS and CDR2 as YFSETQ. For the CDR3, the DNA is TGCGCCAGCAGCTTGGGGACAGGCGGCTATGGCTACACCTTC. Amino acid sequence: CASSLGTGGYGYTF.

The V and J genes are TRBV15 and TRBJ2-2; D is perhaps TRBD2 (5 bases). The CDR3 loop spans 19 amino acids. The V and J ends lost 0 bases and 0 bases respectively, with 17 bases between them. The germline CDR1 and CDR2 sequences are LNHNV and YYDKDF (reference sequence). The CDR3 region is CATSREGATKFANTGELFF. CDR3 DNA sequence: TGTGCCACCAGCAGAGAGGGAGCAACTAAGTTCGCGAACACCGGGGAGCTGTTTTTT. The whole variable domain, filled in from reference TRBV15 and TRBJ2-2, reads DAMVIQNPRYQVTQFGKPVTLSCSQTLNHNVMYWYQQKSSQAPKLLFHYYDKDFNNEADTPDNFQSRRPNTSFCFLDIRSPGLGDTAMYLCATSREGATKFANTGELFFGEGSRLTVL.

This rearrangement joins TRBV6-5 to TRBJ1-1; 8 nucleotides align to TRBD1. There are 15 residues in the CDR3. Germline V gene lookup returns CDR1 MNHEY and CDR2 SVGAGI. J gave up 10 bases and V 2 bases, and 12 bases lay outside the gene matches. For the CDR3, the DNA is TGTGCCAGCAGTTACCGACAGGGGACGCCCCTTGGAGCTTTCTTT. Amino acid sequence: CASSYRQGTPLGAFF.

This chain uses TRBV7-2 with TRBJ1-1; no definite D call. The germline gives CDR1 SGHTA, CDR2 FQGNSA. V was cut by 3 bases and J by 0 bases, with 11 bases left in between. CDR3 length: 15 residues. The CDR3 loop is CASSLLPGMNTEAFF. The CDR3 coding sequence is TGTGCCAGCAGCTTGCTTCCAGGAATGAACACTGAAGCTTTCTTT. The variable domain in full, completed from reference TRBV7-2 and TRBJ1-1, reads GAGVSQSPSNKVTEKGKDVELRCDPISGHTALYWYRQSLGQGLEFLIYFQGNSAPDKSGLPSDRFSAERTGGSVSTLTIQRTQQEDSAVYLCASSLLPGMNTEAFFGQGTRLTVV.

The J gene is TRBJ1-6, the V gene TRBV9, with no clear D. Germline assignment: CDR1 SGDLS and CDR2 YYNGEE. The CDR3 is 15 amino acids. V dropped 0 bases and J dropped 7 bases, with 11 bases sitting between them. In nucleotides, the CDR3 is TGTGCCAGCAGCGTAGCTTGGGCAGCAAATTCACCCCTCCACTTT. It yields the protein CASSVAWAANSPLHF. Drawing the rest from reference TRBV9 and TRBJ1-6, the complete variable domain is DSGVTQTPKHLITATGQRVTLRCSPRSGDLSVYWYQQSLDQGLQFLIQYYNGEERAKGNILERFSAQQFPDLHSELNLSSLELGDSALYFCASSVAWAANSPLHFGNGTRLTVT.

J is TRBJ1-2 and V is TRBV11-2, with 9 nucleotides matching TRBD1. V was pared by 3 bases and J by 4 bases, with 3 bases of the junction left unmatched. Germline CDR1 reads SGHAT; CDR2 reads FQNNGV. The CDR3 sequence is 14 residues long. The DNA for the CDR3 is TGTGCCAGCAGCTTGGGACAGGGTAGCTATGGCTACACCTTC. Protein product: CASSLGQGSYGYTF.

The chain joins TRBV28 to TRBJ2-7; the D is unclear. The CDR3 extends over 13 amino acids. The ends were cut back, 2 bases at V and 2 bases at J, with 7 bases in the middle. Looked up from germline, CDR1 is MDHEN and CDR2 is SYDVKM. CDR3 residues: CASSLHGAYEQYF. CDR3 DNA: TGTGCCAGCAGTTTACACGGAGCCTACGAGCAGTACTTC.

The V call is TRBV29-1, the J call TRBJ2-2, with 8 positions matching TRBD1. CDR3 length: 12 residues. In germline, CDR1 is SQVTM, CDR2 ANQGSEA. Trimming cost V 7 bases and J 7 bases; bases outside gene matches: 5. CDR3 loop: CSGGQGGGELFF. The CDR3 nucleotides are TGCAGCGGCGGACAGGGTGGCGGGGAGCTGTTTTTT.

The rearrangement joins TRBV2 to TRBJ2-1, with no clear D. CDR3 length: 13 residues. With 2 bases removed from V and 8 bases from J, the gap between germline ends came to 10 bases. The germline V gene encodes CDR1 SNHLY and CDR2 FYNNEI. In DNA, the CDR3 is TGTGCCAGCAGTGAATTTCGCGGCTATGAGCAGTTCTTC. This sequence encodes CASSEFRGYEQFF.

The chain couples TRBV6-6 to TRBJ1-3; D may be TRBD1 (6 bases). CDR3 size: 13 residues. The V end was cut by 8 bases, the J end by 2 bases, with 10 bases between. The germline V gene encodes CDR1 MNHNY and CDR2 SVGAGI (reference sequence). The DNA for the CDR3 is TGTGCCAGCGCACAGGGCGCTGGAAACACCATATATTTT. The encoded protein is CASAQGAGNTIYF.

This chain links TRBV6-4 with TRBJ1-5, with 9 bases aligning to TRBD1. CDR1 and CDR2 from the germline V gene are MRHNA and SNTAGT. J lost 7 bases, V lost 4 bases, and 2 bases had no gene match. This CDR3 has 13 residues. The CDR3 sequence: CASSVDRGQPQHF. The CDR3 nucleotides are TGTGCCAGCAGTGTGGACAGGGGACAGCCCCAGCATTTT.

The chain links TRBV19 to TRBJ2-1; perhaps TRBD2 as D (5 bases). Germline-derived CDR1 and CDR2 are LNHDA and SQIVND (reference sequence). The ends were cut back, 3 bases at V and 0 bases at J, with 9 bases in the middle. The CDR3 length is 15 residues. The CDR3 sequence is CASSMDFSSYNEQFF. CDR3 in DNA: TGTGCCAGTAGTATGGACTTCAGCTCCTACAATGAGCAGTTCTTC.

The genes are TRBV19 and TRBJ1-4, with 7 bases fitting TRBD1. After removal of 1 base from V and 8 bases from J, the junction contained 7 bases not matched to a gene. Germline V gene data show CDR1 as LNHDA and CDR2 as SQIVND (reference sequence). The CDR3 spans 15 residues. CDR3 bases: TGTGCCAGTAGTATAGGGAGGGGGCGCGGCGAAAAACTGTTTTTT. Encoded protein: CASSIGRGRGEKLFF. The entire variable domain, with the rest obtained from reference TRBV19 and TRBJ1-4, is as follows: DGGITQSPKYLFRKEGQNVTLSCEQNLNHDAMYWYRQDPGQGLRLIYYSQIVNDFQKGDIAEGYSVSREKKESFPLTVTSAQKNPTAFYLCASSIGRGRGEKLFFGSGTQLSVL.

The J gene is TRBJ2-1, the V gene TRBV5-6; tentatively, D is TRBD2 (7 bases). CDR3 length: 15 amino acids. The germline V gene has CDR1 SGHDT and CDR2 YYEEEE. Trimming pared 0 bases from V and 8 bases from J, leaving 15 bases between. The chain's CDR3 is CASSLVGGASHEQFF. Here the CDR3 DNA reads TGTGCCAGCAGCTTGGTAGGGGGGGCCTCCCATGAGCAGTTCTTC.

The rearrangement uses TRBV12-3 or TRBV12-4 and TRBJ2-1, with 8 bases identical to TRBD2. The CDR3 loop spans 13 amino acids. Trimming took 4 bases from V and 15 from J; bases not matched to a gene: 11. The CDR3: CASSSGTSILGFF. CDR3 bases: TGTGCCAGCAGTTCCGGGACTAGTATTTTAGGGTTCTTC.

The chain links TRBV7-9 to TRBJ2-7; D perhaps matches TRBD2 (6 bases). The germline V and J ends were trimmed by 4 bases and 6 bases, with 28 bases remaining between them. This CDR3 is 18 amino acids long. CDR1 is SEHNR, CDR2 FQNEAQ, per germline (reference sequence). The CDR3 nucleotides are TGTGCCAGCAGCTCCCCGGAGACTGGGGGGAATCTTAATTTCGAGCAGTACGTC. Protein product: CASSSPETGGNLNFEQYV.